The entry below describes one T cell receptor beta chain. It has no known antigen specificity. No per-base quality is available; no much larger clone lies one base away. According to the study, the label for this sample's treatment or condition signals: allogeneic hematopoietic cell transplantation with graft depleted of TCRalphabeta T cells and CD19 B cells. The transplant recipients were children given TCRalphabeta/CD19-depleted allogeneic hematopoietic cell grafts. These data originate in a study of T-cell reconstitution after alpha-beta-depleted transplantation in children (dated by TCRdb to about 2016). In terms of the full investigation: Using TCR repertoire profiling, the study quantitatively followed how T-cell immune reconstitution unfolded in children after TCRalphabeta/CD19-depleted allogeneic hematopoietic cell transplantation.

Looking up the germline V gene yields CDR1 KGHSH and CDR2 LQKENI. The CDR3 starts with the cysteine, ends with the phenylalanine, and has 14 residues. The entry retains the CDR3 DNA only, 42 bases that are in frame from base 1. V loses 3 bases at its end and J loses 1 base; junction bases beyond the gene matches: 3. The investigation overall reported the following: In some patients, the high TCRbeta diversity seen at day 60 was put down to recipient T cells and intrathymic progenitors that had survived conditioning. Over subsequent months, a decline in hyperexpanded clone frequencies was noted, and after one year, T-cell counts and TCRbeta diversity were mostly ascribed to newly produced T cells. Apparently early alphabetaT-cell count recovery about two months after transplant reportedly relied on only several hundred rapidly expanded clones derived from non-depleted graft cells.

Libraries came from PCR. Instrument on record: Illumina HiSeq 2500. TCR libraries were prepared with molecular barcoding, using unique molecular identifiers to normalize TCRbeta repertoire quantification. TCRdb itself trimmed the public reads at Q25 with fastp, ran MiXCR and retained productive beta chains. Each entry is one CDR3 protein sequence, shown with its most common DNA and genes. In this sample the table shows some 200,000 distinct CDR3 sequences, 8.4% of which occur a single time. The ten largest clonotypes hold less than 40% of the sample. The sample in question was PBMCs, mostly from graft donor cells, obtained 360 days after TCRalphabeta/CD19-depleted stem cell transplant. The sequence is built from TRBV18 and TRBJ2-7; 7 middle bases align to TRBD1. This TCR came from a male patient between 2 and 10 years old who had a stem cell transplant for acute myeloid leukemia, so the T cells may come from the graft donor. This receptor has the CDR3 CASSPGQQSYEQYF. The DNA reads as follows: TGTGCCAGCTCACCGGGACAGCAGTCCTACGAGCAGTACTTC.